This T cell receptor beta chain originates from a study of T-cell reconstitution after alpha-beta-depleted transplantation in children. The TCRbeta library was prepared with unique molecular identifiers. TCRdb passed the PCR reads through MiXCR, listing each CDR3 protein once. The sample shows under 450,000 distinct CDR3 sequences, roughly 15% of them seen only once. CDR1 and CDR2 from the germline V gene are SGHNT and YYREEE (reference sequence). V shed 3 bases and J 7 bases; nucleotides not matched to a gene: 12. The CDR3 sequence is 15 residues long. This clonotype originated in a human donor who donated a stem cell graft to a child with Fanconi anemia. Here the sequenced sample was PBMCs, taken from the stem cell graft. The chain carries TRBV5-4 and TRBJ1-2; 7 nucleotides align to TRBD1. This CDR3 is CASSWGQPGFGGYTF. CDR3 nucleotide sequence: TGTGCCAGCAGCTGGGGACAGCCAGGTTTTGGTGGCTACACCTTC. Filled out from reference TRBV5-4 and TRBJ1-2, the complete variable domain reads ETGVTQSPTHLIKTRGQQVTLRCSSQSGHNTVSWYQQALGQGPQFIFQYYREEENGRGNFPPRFSGLQFPNYSSELNVNALELDDSALYLCASSWGQPGFGGYTFGSGTRLTVV.